The rows below give T cell receptor beta chains drawn from one sample of a study of blood T cell repertoires in COVID-19. Data came from immunoSEQ multiplex PCR; TCRdb stores just in-frame clones and leaves some out. The data hold approximately 70,000 clones, with approximately 79% observed a single time. The specimen sequenced was peripheral blood. These receptors all come from a woman between 45 and 65 years old with acute or convalescent COVID-19. Each CDR3 is given with its conserved first and last residue. Fields, in order: CDR3 protein, CDR3 DNA, D gene, J gene, V gene, clone size. The D gene is left open where the match is weak. Clone size is not always given. Where it is, it says once, few, many or a class for expanded clones.

cdr3_aa: CASSLGLQGAQPQHF
cdr3_nt: TGTGCCAGCAGCTTGGGGCTACAGGGGGCTCAGCCCCAGCATTTT
d_call: TRBD1
j_call: TRBJ1-5
v_call: TRBV5-6
clone_size: -

cdr3_aa: CASSLGSPGLASYNEQFF
cdr3_nt: TGTGCCAGCAGCTTAGGTTCCCCTGGACTAGCCTCTTACAATGAGCAGTTCTTC
d_call: TRBD2
j_call: TRBJ2-1
v_call: TRBV11-2
clone_size: -

cdr3_aa: CASSPPGTEAFF
cdr3_nt: TGTGCCAGCAGTCCCCCGGGGACTGAAGCTTTCTTT
d_call: -
j_call: TRBJ1-1
v_call: TRBV27
clone_size: -

cdr3_aa: CARGGGDRGHIYGYTF
cdr3_nt: TGTGCCAGAGGAGGTGGGGACAGGGGGCATATCTATGGCTACACCTTC
d_call: TRBD1
j_call: TRBJ1-2
v_call: TRBV6-4
clone_size: -

cdr3_aa: CASSPNEGNQPQHF
cdr3_nt: TGTGCCAGCAGCCCAAACGAGGGAAATCAGCCCCAGCATTTT
d_call: -
j_call: TRBJ1-5
v_call: TRBV7-9
clone_size: once

cdr3_aa: CASSGNRVSYNEQFF
cdr3_nt: TGTGCCAGCAGTGGTAACAGGGTCTCCTACAATGAGCAGTTCTTC
d_call: -
j_call: TRBJ2-1
v_call: TRBV9
clone_size: -

cdr3_aa: CASSYSDRATGNTIYF
cdr3_nt: TGTGCCAGCAGTTACTCGGACAGGGCTACTGGAAACACCATATATTTT
d_call: TRBD1
j_call: TRBJ1-3
v_call: TRBV6-5
clone_size: -

cdr3_aa: CASSLERQGISPLHF
cdr3_nt: TGCGCCAGCAGCTTGGAAAGACAGGGGATTTCACCCCTCCACTTT
d_call: TRBD1
j_call: TRBJ1-6
v_call: TRBV5-1
clone_size: -

cdr3_aa: CASSSTGSGNTIYF
cdr3_nt: TGTGCCAGCAGCTCGACAGGATCTGGAAACACCATATATTTT
d_call: -
j_call: TRBJ1-3
v_call: TRBV3-1/TRBV3-2
clone_size: -

cdr3_aa: CASSLKPSRQYNSPLHF
cdr3_nt: TGTGCCAGCAGTTTAAAGCCATCTAGACAGTATAATTCACCCCTCCACTTT
d_call: -
j_call: TRBJ1-6
v_call: TRBV27
clone_size: once

cdr3_aa: CATSRYSSGGAQDTQYF
cdr3_nt: TGTGCCACCAGCAGATACTCTAGCGGGGGGGCGCAGGATACGCAGTATTTT
d_call: TRBD2
j_call: TRBJ2-3
v_call: TRBV15
clone_size: -

cdr3_aa: CASSSPGQTNNEQFF
cdr3_nt: TGTGCCAGCAGTTCACCGGGACAGACAAACAATGAGCAGTTCTTC
d_call: TRBD1
j_call: TRBJ2-1
v_call: TRBV28
clone_size: -

cdr3_aa: CASTGDTGELFF
cdr3_nt: TGCGCCAGCACAGGGGACACCGGGGAGCTGTTTTTT
d_call: -
j_call: TRBJ2-2
v_call: TRBV5-1
clone_size: -

cdr3_aa: CASNSLAGGGETQYF
cdr3_nt: TGTGCCAGCAACTCCCTTGCGGGAGGGGGTGAGACCCAGTACTTC
d_call: TRBD2
j_call: TRBJ2-5
v_call: TRBV28
clone_size: -

cdr3_aa: CSARDRDRQFF
cdr3_nt: TGCAGTGCTAGAGACCGGGACAGGCAGTTCTTC
d_call: TRBD1
j_call: TRBJ2-1
v_call: TRBV20-1
clone_size: -

cdr3_aa: CASSFGQGYSNQPQHF
cdr3_nt: TGTGCCAGCAGCTTCGGACAGGGATATAGCAATCAGCCCCAGCATTTT
d_call: TRBD1
j_call: TRBJ1-5
v_call: TRBV7-2
clone_size: few

cdr3_aa: CASSYSRTVPNTIF
cdr3_nt: TGTGCCAGCAGTTACTCTCGCACAGTCCCGAACACAATATTC
d_call: -
j_call: TRBJ2-7
v_call: TRBV6-5
clone_size: once

cdr3_aa: CATSLTGQASYEQYF
cdr3_nt: TGTGCCACCAGCTTAACGGGACAGGCTTCCTACGAGCAGTACTTC
d_call: TRBD1
j_call: TRBJ2-7
v_call: TRBV15
clone_size: -

cdr3_aa: CASTRTGGSEQYF
cdr3_nt: TGTGCCAGTACACGGACAGGGGGGAGCGAGCAGTACTTC
d_call: TRBD1
j_call: TRBJ2-7
v_call: TRBV19
clone_size: once

cdr3_aa: CASSLRSDRPSYEQYF
cdr3_nt: TGTGCCAGCAGCTTAAGGTCGGACAGGCCCTCCTACGAGCAGTACTTC
d_call: TRBD1
j_call: TRBJ2-7
v_call: TRBV7-9
clone_size: -

cdr3_aa: CASSLSRGSGGTNEKLFF
cdr3_nt: TGTGCCAGCAGTTTATCGCGTGGGTCCGGGGGAACTAATGAAAAACTGTTTTTT
d_call: -
j_call: TRBJ1-4
v_call: TRBV27
clone_size: few

cdr3_aa: CASSPGTVAYNEQFF
cdr3_nt: TGTGCCAGCAGCCCAGGCACCGTGGCCTACAATGAGCAGTTCTTC
d_call: -
j_call: TRBJ2-1
v_call: TRBV7-7
clone_size: -

cdr3_aa: CASSLQGGQFNQPQHF
cdr3_nt: TGTGCCAGCAGCCTACAGGGGGGCCAGTTCAATCAGCCCCAGCATTTT
d_call: TRBD1
j_call: TRBJ1-5
v_call: TRBV6-2/TRBV6-3
clone_size: -

cdr3_aa: CASSWESGQGNYEQYF
cdr3_nt: TGCGCCAGCAGCTGGGAAAGCGGACAGGGAAACTACGAGCAGTACTTC
d_call: TRBD1
j_call: TRBJ2-7
v_call: TRBV5-1
clone_size: -

cdr3_aa: CASRDRDLSWDIQYF
cdr3_nt: TGTGCCAGCCGGGACAGGGACTTAAGTTGGGACATTCAGTACTTC
d_call: TRBD1
j_call: TRBJ2-4
v_call: TRBV19
clone_size: -

cdr3_aa: CASSEGTESNQPQHF
cdr3_nt: TGTGCCAGCAGTGAAGGGACAGAAAGCAATCAGCCCCAGCATTTT
d_call: -
j_call: TRBJ1-5
v_call: TRBV6-1
clone_size: -

cdr3_aa: CASSLAGQNEQFF
cdr3_nt: TGTGCCAGCAGCTTAGCGGGACAAAATGAGCAGTTCTTC
d_call: -
j_call: TRBJ2-1
v_call: TRBV11-1
clone_size: -

cdr3_aa: CASSTTSGGNNEQFF
cdr3_nt: TGTGCCAGCAGTACGACTAGCGGGGGGAACAATGAGCAGTTCTTC
d_call: TRBD2
j_call: TRBJ2-1
v_call: TRBV6-5
clone_size: -

cdr3_aa: CASSPSSTDTQYF
cdr3_nt: TGCGCCAGCAGCCCCAGTAGCACAGATACGCAGTATTTT
d_call: -
j_call: TRBJ2-3
v_call: TRBV4-3
clone_size: medium-sized

cdr3_aa: CASSLLGSGGVVNEQFF
cdr3_nt: TGTGCCAGCAGTTTATTAGGGAGTGGGGGCGTCGTCAATGAGCAGTTCTTC
d_call: -
j_call: TRBJ2-1
v_call: TRBV27
clone_size: -

cdr3_aa: CASSYERGPKFF
cdr3_nt: TGTGCCAGCAGCTACGAAAGGGGGCCAAAGTTCTTC
d_call: TRBD1
j_call: TRBJ2-1
v_call: TRBV7-8
clone_size: -

cdr3_aa: CASSSGTASYNEQFF
cdr3_nt: TGCGCCAGCAGCTCCGGGACTGCATCCTACAATGAGCAGTTCTTC
d_call: -
j_call: TRBJ2-1
v_call: TRBV5-1
clone_size: -

cdr3_aa: CASSPIPGLAGNKSTPCEQYF
cdr3_nt: TGTGCCAGCAGCCCAATCCCGGGACTAGCGGGAAATAAGAGCACTCCGTGCGAGCAGTACTTC
d_call: -
j_call: TRBJ2-7
v_call: TRBV21-1
clone_size: -

cdr3_aa: CASSLGDRGGQPQHF
cdr3_nt: TGTGCCAGTAGTTTGGGGGACAGGGGGGGTCAGCCCCAGCATTTT
d_call: TRBD1
j_call: TRBJ1-5
v_call: TRBV19
clone_size: -

cdr3_aa: CASSFGSSYEQYF
cdr3_nt: TGCGCCAGCAGCTTTGGGAGCTCCTACGAGCAGTACTTC
d_call: -
j_call: TRBJ2-7
v_call: TRBV5-1
clone_size: -

cdr3_aa: CASSDSGLAGTDTQYF
cdr3_nt: TGTGCCAGCAGTGACTCGGGACTAGCGGGGACAGATACGCAGTATTTT
d_call: TRBD2
j_call: TRBJ2-3
v_call: TRBV6-4
clone_size: -

cdr3_aa: CSVGETVNSPLHF
cdr3_nt: TGCAGCGTTGGTGAAACAGTTAATTCACCCCTCCACTTT
d_call: -
j_call: TRBJ1-6
v_call: TRBV29-1
clone_size: -

cdr3_aa: CAWSVPWGGGDTQYF
cdr3_nt: TGTGCCTGGAGTGTACCGTGGGGGGGTGGAGATACGCAGTATTTT
d_call: TRBD2
j_call: TRBJ2-3
v_call: TRBV30
clone_size: -

cdr3_aa: CASSPGRQGGQGASGANVLTF
cdr3_nt: TGTGCCAGCTCACCGGGCAGACAAGGAGGACAGGGTGCCTCTGGGGCCAACGTCCTGACTTTC
d_call: TRBD1
j_call: TRBJ2-6
v_call: TRBV18
clone_size: -

cdr3_aa: CASSRGAGQNYGYTF
cdr3_nt: TGTGCCAGCAGTCGGGGAGCTGGACAGAACTATGGCTACACCTTC
d_call: -
j_call: TRBJ1-2
v_call: TRBV9
clone_size: -